This T cell receptor beta chain is drawn from a study of technical replicates of blood from a few donors. There are 14 residues in the CDR3. From germline, CDR1 is SGHDT and CDR2 YYEEEE. V shed 0 bases, J shed 5 bases, and the junction held 2 bases outside the gene matches. TCRdb keeps only in-frame clones here, not all; method: immunoSEQ multiplex PCR. The repertoire holds about 83,000 clones, around 96% seen once, with about 0.31% in the top ten. The chain is built from TRBV5-6 and TRBJ2-7; 10 bases match TRBD1. The sequencing input was T cells isolated from PBMCs. This TCR was sampled from a human donor in good health. The CDR3 nucleotides read TGTGCCAGCAGCTTGGGAGGACAGGGGGACGAGCAGTACTTC. Translation gives CASSLGGQGDEQYF.